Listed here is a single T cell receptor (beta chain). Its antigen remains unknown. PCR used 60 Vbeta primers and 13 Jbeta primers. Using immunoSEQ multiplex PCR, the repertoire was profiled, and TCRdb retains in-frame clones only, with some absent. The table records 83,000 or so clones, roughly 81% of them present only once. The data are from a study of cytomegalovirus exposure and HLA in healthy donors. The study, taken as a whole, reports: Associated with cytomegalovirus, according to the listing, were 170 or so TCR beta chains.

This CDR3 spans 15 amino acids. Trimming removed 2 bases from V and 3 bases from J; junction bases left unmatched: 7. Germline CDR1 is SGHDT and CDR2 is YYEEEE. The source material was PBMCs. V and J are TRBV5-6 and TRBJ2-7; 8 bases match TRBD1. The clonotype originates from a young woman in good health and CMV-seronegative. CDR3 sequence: CASSFTGGRRYEQYF. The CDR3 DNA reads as TGTGCCAGCAGCTTCACAGGGGGAAGACGCTACGAGCAGTACTTC.